These T cell receptor beta chains were read from a single sample in a study of Ad26.COV2.S vaccination and SARS-CoV-2 variants. The data were produced by immunoSEQ multiplex PCR, yet TCRdb's version contains in-frame clones alone and is incomplete. Altogether hundreds of thousands of clones are present, roughly 90% being singletons, with the ten largest covering over 1.3%. The input for sequencing was peripheral blood, taken in a trial of Ad26.COV2.S vaccine versus placebo. The receptors stem from a person aged 18-65 years who received the Ad26.COV2.S COVID-19 vaccine or a placebo. CDR3s include the opening cysteine and the closing phenylalanine or tryptophan. D genes are given only for firm matches. Clone sizes are given selectively: once, few, many, or a class where the clone is expanded.

clone size: .; J gene: TRBJ2-4; D gene: .; V gene: TRBV7-2; CDR3 DNA: TGTGCCAGCAGCCCAACATCGACTAGGATAGACTTC; CDR3 protein: CASSPTSTRIDF
clone size: .; J gene: TRBJ2-7; D gene: .; V gene: TRBV13; CDR3 DNA: TGTGCCAGCAGCGCTGACAACTACGAGCAGTACTTC; CDR3 protein: CASSADNYEQYF
clone size: .; J gene: TRBJ2-1; D gene: .; V gene: TRBV18; CDR3 DNA: TGTGCCAGCTCACCTGGGGACAATGAGCAGTTCTTC; CDR3 protein: CASSPGDNEQFF
clone size: .; J gene: TRBJ2-2; D gene: TRBD1; V gene: TRBV10-1; CDR3 DNA: TGCGCCAGCAGGGGACAGTTCACCGGGGAGCTGTTTTTT; CDR3 protein: CASRGQFTGELFF
clone size: .; J gene: TRBJ1-5; D gene: .; V gene: TRBV7-2; CDR3 DNA: TGTGCCAGCAGCTCAACCTACAGGGCCCCCCAGCATTTT; CDR3 protein: CASSSTYRAPQHF
clone size: .; J gene: TRBJ2-7; D gene: .; V gene: TRBV9; CDR3 DNA: TGTGCCAGCAGCGTAGCCCCCCCGCGCGAGCAGTACTTC; CDR3 protein: CASSVAPPREQYF
clone size: .; J gene: TRBJ1-4; D gene: .; V gene: TRBV21-1; CDR3 DNA: TGTGCCAGCAGCCATCCGGGGGAGCCAGGGGGGACTAATGAAAAACTGTTTTTT; CDR3 protein: CASSHPGEPGGTNEKLFF
clone size: .; J gene: TRBJ1-1; D gene: .; V gene: TRBV7-2; CDR3 DNA: TGTGCCAGCAGCCCCCGGACGGATTGGTCTTTCTTT; CDR3 protein: CASSPRTDWSFF
clone size: once; J gene: TRBJ2-1; D gene: .; V gene: TRBV7-2; CDR3 DNA: TGTGCCAGCAGCCCCATTTCGGCAGGCTACAATGAGCAGTTCTTC; CDR3 protein: CASSPISAGYNEQFF
clone size: .; J gene: TRBJ1-4; D gene: .; V gene: TRBV29-1; CDR3 DNA: TGCAGCGTTGGCGAAGCAACTAATGAAAAACTGTTTTTT; CDR3 protein: CSVGEATNEKLFF
clone size: .; J gene: TRBJ2-7; D gene: .; V gene: TRBV18; CDR3 DNA: TGTGCCAGCTCACCAGCGGGGGCGAACGAGCAGTACTTC; CDR3 protein: CASSPAGANEQYF
clone size: .; J gene: TRBJ1-1; D gene: .; V gene: TRBV28; CDR3 DNA: TGTGCCAGCAGTTCGGGGGCGCTCTACACTGAAGCTTTCTTT; CDR3 protein: CASSSGALYTEAFF
clone size: .; J gene: TRBJ2-3; D gene: .; V gene: TRBV30; CDR3 DNA: TGTGCCTGGAGTGTCCCCTCGGCAGATACGCAGTATTTT; CDR3 protein: CAWSVPSADTQYF
clone size: few; J gene: TRBJ1-6; D gene: .; V gene: TRBV7-9; CDR3 DNA: TGTGCCAGCAGCTTTGGGAACTCCTATAATTCACCCCTCCACTTT; CDR3 protein: CASSFGNSYNSPLHF
clone size: .; J gene: TRBJ2-1; D gene: TRBD1; V gene: TRBV5-4; CDR3 DNA: TGTGCCAGCAGCCCGGGGACAGGGGGCTACAATGAGCAGTTCTTC; CDR3 protein: CASSPGTGGYNEQFF
clone size: .; J gene: TRBJ2-7; D gene: TRBD2; V gene: TRBV12-3/TRBV12-4; CDR3 DNA: TGTGCCAGCAGTTTAGGCGGGGGGAGCGAGCAGTACTTC; CDR3 protein: CASSLGGGSEQYF